These 9 T cell receptor beta chains originate from one sample sequenced in a study of OX40 agonist ivuxolimab in advanced cancers. The table came from immunoSEQ multiplex PCR; TCRdb's copy has only in-frame clones and leaves some out. This table has tens of thousands of clones, about three quarters appearing once. Sequencing was performed on CD4+ or CD8+ T cells sorted from blood, taken in a trial of the OX40 agonist ivuxolimab. Every receptor here comes from an adult with an advanced solid tumor such as melanoma, head and neck, liver or kidney cancer.

This clone was seen a few times. The chain has TRBV27 and TRBJ1-6; no firm D call. The CDR3 is made up of 15 amino acids. The V and J ends lost 8 bases and 6 bases respectively, with 17 bases between them. CDR1 and CDR2 from the germline V gene are MNHEY and SMNVEV (reference sequence). CDR3 bases: TGTGCCAGCGGACGACTAGGGCTGGGTAATTCACCCCTCCACTTT. Encoded protein: CASGRLGLGNSPLHF.

This chain connects TRBV29-1 to TRBJ1-2; 8 nucleotides agree with TRBD1. Losses at the gene ends were 7 bases for V and 1 base for J; bases not matched to a gene: 5. The germline V gene has CDR1 SQVTM and CDR2 ANQGSEA. The CDR3 totals 13 residues. The CDR3 coding sequence is TGCAGCGCCTTCGGACAGGGTAACTATGGCTACACCTTC. Translation gives CSAFGQGNYGYTF.

The J gene is TRBJ2-3, the V gene TRBV6-1; no reliable D call. CDR1 is MNHNS and CDR2 is SASEGT in the germline V gene. The CDR3 extends over 16 amino acids. Trimming cost V 0 bases and J 0 bases, with 10 bases left between them. CDR3: CASSEAGGWSTDTQYF. CDR3 nucleotide sequence: TGTGCCAGCAGTGAAGCGGGCGGCTGGAGCACAGATACGCAGTATTTT.

The rearrangement uses TRBV2 and TRBJ2-3; 9 bases fit TRBD1. CDR1 is SNHLY, CDR2 FYNNEI, per germline. The CDR3 has 16 amino acids. V was pared by 4 bases and J by 4 bases, with 9 bases of the junction left unmatched. The CDR3 DNA follows: TGTGCCAGCAGTGGGGGGACAGGGCCTCCCGCAGATACGCAGTATTTT. This gives the protein CASSGGTGPPADTQYF.

V gene TRBV7-9 combines with J gene TRBJ2-1, with D possibly being TRBD2 (5 bases). Looked up from germline, CDR1 is SEHNR and CDR2 is FQNEAQ (reference sequence). V was clipped by 5 bases and J by 8 bases, with 16 bases between them. This CDR3 has 14 residues. CDR3 bases: TGTGCCAGCAGCCCCCGGACTTCCCCATATGAGCAGTTCTTC. Translating gives CASSPRTSPYEQFF.

This clone was counted only a few times. The chain recombines TRBV30 with TRBJ2-1; TRBD1 matches 8 bases. J gave up 4 bases and V 5 bases, and 7 bases lay outside the gene matches. Looked up from germline, CDR1 is GTSNPN and CDR2 is SVGIG (reference sequence). The CDR3 is 14 residues long. CDR3 nucleotides: TGTGCCTGGGTGGCCAGGGGGCTGTACAATGAGCAGTTCTTC. Its protein product is CAWVARGLYNEQFF.

V and J are TRBV10-1 and TRBJ2-3; 8 nucleotides agree with TRBD2. Germline CDR1 WNHNN, CDR2 SYGVQD (reference sequence). This CDR3 contains 16 residues. V lost 4 bases to trimming and J lost 3 bases; unmatched junction nucleotides: 9. The CDR3 here is CASSAGRASGTDTQYF. The CDR3 DNA reads as TGCGCCAGCAGTGCGGGCCGGGCTAGCGGGACAGATACGCAGTATTTT.

This chain uses TRBV30 with TRBJ1-2; 9 nucleotides match TRBD1. This CDR3 has 14 residues. CDR1 is GTSNPN and CDR2 is SVGIG in the germline V gene (reference sequence). The V gene end was trimmed by 3 bases and the J gene end by 4 bases; junction bases not matched to a gene: 6. Here the CDR3 DNA reads TGTGCCTGGAGGAACAGGGGGCTAGGCTATGGCTACACCTTC. The encoded protein is CAWRNRGLGYGYTF.

The chain has TRBV19 and TRBJ2-1, with 11 bases lining up with TRBD1. CDR1 and CDR2 (germline): LNHDA, SQIVND (reference sequence). V gave up 5 bases and J gave up 7 bases; unmatched junction bases: 10. This CDR3 is built from 16 residues. The CDR3 coding sequence is TGTGCCAGTAGTCAAGGACAGGGGGCGGCCGCGAATGAGCAGTTCTTC. Its translation is CASSQGQGAAANEQFF.